Each of the 13 T cell receptor beta chains below was sequenced from the same sample in a study of cytomegalovirus exposure and HLA in healthy donors. It was with 60 Vbeta and 13 Jbeta primers that the PCR ran. TCRdb's copy holds only in-frame clones and misses some; the assay was immunoSEQ multiplex PCR. The table records roughly 80,000 clones, about 80% of them present only once. Sequencing was performed on PBMCs. The source of these receptors is a woman in her thirties or forties in good health and CMV-seronegative.

The chain has TRBV5-4 and TRBJ1-2; 8 bases align to TRBD1. This CDR3 is 13 amino acids long. V lost 3 bases to trimming and J lost 4 bases; unmatched junction nucleotides: 2. The V gene's germline CDR1 is SGHNT and CDR2 YYREEE (reference sequence). As DNA, the CDR3 is TGTGCCAGCAGCTACACAGGGGGCTATGGCTACACCTTC. It is translated as CASSYTGGYGYTF.

V is TRBV6-4 and J is TRBJ2-1; 11 bases line up with TRBD2. The J segment lost 8 bases and the V segment lost 0 bases, leaving 6 bases of the junction unmatched. CDR1 and CDR2 (germline): MRHNA, SNTAGT. The CDR3 is 16 amino acids. This CDR3 reads CASSDSIAGGNDEQFF. In DNA form, the CDR3 reads TGTGCCAGCAGTGACTCTATAGCGGGGGGGAACGATGAGCAGTTCTTC.

The chain recombines TRBV7-9 with TRBJ1-5; no clear D. Germline values: CDR1 SEHNR, CDR2 FQNEAQ (reference sequence). Trimming stripped 5 bases from V and 9 bases from J, with 17 bases between. CDR3 size: 14 residues. The CDR3 region has the DNA TGTGCCAGCAGCCCCCCGGGAGCGTTTTGGCCCCAGCATTTT. It is translated as CASSPPGAFWPQHF.

CDR3 protein: CAWSYGLAGYEQYF. CDR3 in DNA: TGTGCCTGGAGTTACGGACTAGCGGGCTACGAGCAGTACTTC. The chain recombines TRBV30 with TRBJ2-7; 11 nucleotides align to TRBD2. V was clipped by 2 bases and J by 3 bases; unmatched bases: 3. This CDR3 has 14 amino acids. Per the germline V gene, CDR1 is GTSNPN and CDR2 is SVGIG (reference sequence).

A few counts support this clone. V gene TRBV5-4 combines with J gene TRBJ2-3; 8 nucleotides line up with TRBD2. J gave up 5 bases and V 1 base, and 6 bases lay outside the gene matches. This CDR3 has 15 amino acids. The germline V gene encodes CDR1 SGHNT and CDR2 YYREEE (reference sequence). CDR3 bases: TGTGCCAGCAGCTTGTCCCGGGAGGGTAAAGATACGCAGTATTTT. Protein product: CASSLSREGKDTQYF.

V gene TRBV4-2 combines with J gene TRBJ1-2, with D maybe TRBD1 (5 bases). The germline V gene encodes CDR1 LGHNA and CDR2 YNFKEQ. The CDR3 consists of 13 residues. V lost 3 bases and J 5 bases, leaving 10 bases between the germline ends. The CDR3 loop is CASSQGDSYGYTF. The DNA for the CDR3 is TGTGCCAGCAGCCAGGGGGACTCATATGGCTACACCTTC.

The chain combines TRBV6-6 with TRBJ1-2, with TRBD1 identical over 8 bases. V gave up 6 bases and J gave up 7 bases; unmatched junction bases: 16. Germline V gene data show CDR1 as MNHNY and CDR2 as SVGAGI (reference sequence). This CDR3 has 16 amino acids. The DNA of the CDR3 is TGTGCCAGCAGGAGTGGTGCGGGACAGGATTTTGGTGGCTACACCTTC. It specifies CASRSGAGQDFGGYTF.

The genes are TRBV14 and TRBJ2-3, with a weak D call TRBD1 (5 bases). Trimming removed 4 bases at V and 2 bases at J, with 19 bases between. Looked up from germline, CDR1 is SGHDN and CDR2 is FVKESK. The CDR3 totals 17 residues. In DNA, the CDR3 is TGTGCCAGCAGCCTGAGGTCGGTCAGGGCCTTCACAGATACGCAGTATTTT. Translating it yields CASSLRSVRAFTDTQYF.

The chain recombines TRBV7-8 with TRBJ1-6; D possibly corresponds to TRBD1 (5 bases). The CDR3 is made up of 16 amino acids. V lost 5 bases to trimming and J lost 2 bases, with 13 bases between them. CDR1 is SGHVS and CDR2 is FQNEAQ in the germline V gene. CDR3: CASSTPQGTYNSPLHF. DNA for the CDR3: TGTGCCAGCAGCACCCCCCAGGGAACCTATAATTCACCCCTCCACTTT.

The table lists this clone with a few counts. V usage is TRBV4-2 and J usage is TRBJ1-5; D gene unclear. The CDR3 sequence is 16 residues long. Trimming stripped 1 base from V and 0 bases from J, with 10 bases between. Germline V CDR1 and CDR2: LGHNA, YNFKEQ. In DNA form, the CDR3 reads TGTGCCAGCAGCCAAGGGAGGTTTGTTAGCAATCAGCCCCAGCATTTT. It translates to CASSQGRFVSNQPQHF.

The V call is TRBV5-5, the J call TRBJ2-7; 10 bases are a match to TRBD1. CDR1 and CDR2 (germline): SGHKS, YYEKEE (reference sequence). J gave up 3 bases and V 4 bases, and 7 bases lay outside the gene matches. This CDR3 region has 15 residues. CDR3 sequence: CASSLTGTGDYEQYF. CDR3 coding DNA: TGTGCCAGCAGCCTCACTGGGACAGGGGACTACGAGCAGTACTTC.

The chain carries TRBV2 and TRBJ1-2; D remains ambiguous. The V end was cut by 9 bases, the J end by 5 bases, with 10 bases between. From germline, CDR1 is SNHLY and CDR2 FYNNEI. The CDR3 sequence is 11 residues long. The CDR3: CASVENYGYTF. The CDR3 coding sequence is TGTGCCAGTGTAGAAAATTATGGCTACACCTTC.

On this clone: Other DNA sequences in the same sample also yield this CDR3. The chain combines TRBV5-1 with TRBJ2-5; TRBD1 might be the D (6 bases). CDR3 length: 14 amino acids. Looked up from germline, CDR1 is SGHRS and CDR2 is YFSETQ. V lost 5 bases to trimming and J lost 1 base, with 12 bases between them. The CDR3: CASSVQGIQETQYF. CDR3 in DNA: TGCGCCAGCAGTGTGCAGGGGATCCAAGAGACCCAGTACTTC. The entire variable domain, with the rest obtained from reference TRBV5-1 and TRBJ2-5, is as follows: KAGVTQTPRYLIKTRGQQVTLSCSPISGHRSVSWYQQTPGQGLQFLFEYFSETQRNKGNFPGRFSGRQFSNSRSEMNVSTLELGDSALYLCASSVQGIQETQYFGPGTRLLVL.